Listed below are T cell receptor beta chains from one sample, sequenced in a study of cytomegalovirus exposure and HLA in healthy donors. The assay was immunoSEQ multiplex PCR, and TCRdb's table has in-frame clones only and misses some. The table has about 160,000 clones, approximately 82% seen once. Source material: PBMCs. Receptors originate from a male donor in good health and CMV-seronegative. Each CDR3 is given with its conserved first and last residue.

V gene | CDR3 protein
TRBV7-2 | CASSPQTYEQYF
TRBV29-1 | CSVATQGYGYTF
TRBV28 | CASPGQGVNTEAFF
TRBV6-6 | CASSREGGYTF
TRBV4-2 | CASSPGLAGATQYF
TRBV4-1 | CASSQNSPAGVNTGELFF
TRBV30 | CAWSALNGLAGGGTDTQYF
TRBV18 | CASSPRSGQYEQYF
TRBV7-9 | CASSLTGMNTEAFF
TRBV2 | CATGGGVLSTDTQYF
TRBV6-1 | CASRDTTGWANVLTF
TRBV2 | CAVETGYSGNTIYF
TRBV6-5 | CASSQTSGGHYEQYF
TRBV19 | CASSKQGGETQYF
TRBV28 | CASSFSGRRTYEQYF
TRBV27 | CASSPGRRGHYGYTF
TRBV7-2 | CASSLDSAYEQYF
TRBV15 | CATTGQGQETQYF
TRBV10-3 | CAISESDSTEETQYF
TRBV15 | CATSPDRGRGTQHF
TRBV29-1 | CSVTGKGEKLFF
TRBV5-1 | CASSFGISSTDTQYF
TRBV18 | CASRSGQNTEAFF
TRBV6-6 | CASYFTSTDTQYF
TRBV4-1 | CASSQRQGAATEAFF
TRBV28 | CASRRQGASYEQYF
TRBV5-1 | CASSLASWTGGRVTQYF
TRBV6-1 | CAGQGAGGNTIYF
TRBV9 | CASSRGPGGSYEQYF
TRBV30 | CAWGVQGALETQYF
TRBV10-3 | CAISERTGRSTDTQYF
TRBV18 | CASSPPAGRNTEAFF